This TCR beta chain was sequenced in a study of blood T cell repertoires in COVID-19 (dated by TCRdb to 2020 to 2021). Turning to the overall study: Samples covering the acute and convalescent phases of COVID-19 were provided by collaborators in the United States, Italy and Spain. The material from the prospective study consisted of cDNA or gDNA derived from T cells, B-cell-depleted T cells, or PBMCs. Subjects who had been exposed to COVID-19, were actively infected with it, or had recovered from it provided the deeply sampled blood TCRbeta repertoires that made up the dataset. The repertoires were released in a freely available public database intended as a resource for research on the immune response to SARS-CoV-2. Samples were obtained from the ongoing ImmuneRACE study (first 160 participants) and from about 1,300 subjects provided by 6 global collaborators. A de-identified subject ID, COVID-19 status, age in years and sex were almost always included in the sample metadata. Where available, HLA class I and class II types were taken from metadata supplied by the sample provider and were not determined by assay-based typing. What the study reported, not specific to this receptor: How much clinical and demographic metadata was included differed by source and by participant, and the metadata was provided uncurated.

The immunoSEQ Assay, a bias-controlled multiplex PCR, was used to amplify TCRbeta CDR3 regions from genomic DNA. Concerning the study's data processing: The number of nucleated cells in each sample was estimated by amplification of reference gene primers within the assay. Sequence reads were collapsed and filtered to measure the absolute abundance of every unique TCRbeta CDR3 rearrangement. For each sample, productive Simpson clonality was calculated as the square root of Simpson's diversity index across productive rearrangements. As stored in TCRdb, this immuneACCESS dataset retains in-frame rearrangements with V and J assigned. A fraction of the clones does not appear; measured against another copy, unresolved V genes explain less than half of the discrepancy, and the remainder lacks a known reason. The DNA gave D and trimming, while V, J and clone size come from that table. The sample table shows about 230,000 clones, and roughly 83% are seen once. The ten largest clones take up 2.5% to 3% of the sample.

The collaborating institutions used their own protocols to collect whole blood in K2EDTA tubes. For TCRbeta analysis, collaborator samples were shipped as frozen whole blood, as isolated PBMCs, or as DNA extracted from either sample type. CDR1 and CDR2 (SQVTM, ANQGSEA) derive from the germline V gene. CDR3 length: 14 amino acids, cysteine to phenylalanine. CDR3 DNA only is kept here, 42 bases in frame from base 1. Trimming takes 5 bases from V and 4 bases from J, and the germline ends sit 14 bases apart. Of note for this clone: Its antigen is unknown. Base quality data are lacking; no much larger clone is found one base away.

The sequence links TRBV29-1 to TRBJ2-2; a tentative D match to TRBD1 spans 5 bases. This clonotype was obtained from a woman aged 65 to 85 with active or convalescent COVID-19. What was sequenced was peripheral blood. At the DNA level, the sequence is TGCAGCGTTCGGTTAGACAGCCGCACCGGGGAGCTGTTTTTT. Its translation reads: CSVRLDSRTGELFF.